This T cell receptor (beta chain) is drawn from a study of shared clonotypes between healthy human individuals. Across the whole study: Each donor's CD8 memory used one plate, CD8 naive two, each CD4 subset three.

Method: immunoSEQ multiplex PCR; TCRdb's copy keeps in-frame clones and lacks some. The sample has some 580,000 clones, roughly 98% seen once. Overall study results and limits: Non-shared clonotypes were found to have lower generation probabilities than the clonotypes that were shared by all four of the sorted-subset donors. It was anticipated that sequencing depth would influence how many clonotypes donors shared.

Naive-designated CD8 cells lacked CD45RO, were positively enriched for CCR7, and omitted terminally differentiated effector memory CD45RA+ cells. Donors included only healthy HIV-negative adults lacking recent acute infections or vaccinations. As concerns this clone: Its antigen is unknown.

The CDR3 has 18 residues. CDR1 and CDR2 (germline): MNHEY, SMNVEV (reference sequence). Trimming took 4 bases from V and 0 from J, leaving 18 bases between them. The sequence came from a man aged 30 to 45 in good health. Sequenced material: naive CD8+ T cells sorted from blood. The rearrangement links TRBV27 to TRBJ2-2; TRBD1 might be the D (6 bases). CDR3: CASSSLPGQSANTGELFF. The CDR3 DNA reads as TGTGCCAGCAGTTCCCTCCCCGGACAGTCAGCGAACACCGGGGAGCTGTTTTTT.